Detailed here is one T cell receptor beta chain. Its antigen is undetermined. Every immunoSEQ plate was one replicate of a subset's evenly spread DNA. Using immunoSEQ multiplex PCR, the repertoire was profiled, and TCRdb retains in-frame clones only, with some absent. The data hold about 2.3 million clones, with 93% observed a single time. This specimen comes from a study of shared clonotypes between healthy human individuals. At the level of the study: Used for every donor were three CD4 naive, three CD4 memory, two CD8 naive and one CD8 memory plate. Study-wide results and limits: Researchers sampled blood only, noting tissue repertoires likely differ.

There are 15 residues in the CDR3. Germline values: CDR1 MDHEN, CDR2 SYDVKM. Trimming at V came to 5 bases and at J to 5 bases, leaving 7 bases not matched to a gene. The rearrangement joins TRBV28 to TRBJ1-5; 9 nucleotides align to TRBD1. The specimen sequenced was naive CD4+ T cells from PBMCs. The subset: CD45RA+ positively selected. The sequence was obtained from a man younger than 30 in good health. Some clones in this sample may be carry-over from other donors' samples. CDR3 in DNA: TGTGCCAGCAGTGTACCGGGACAGGGCTATCAGCCCCAGCATTTT. Protein: CASSVPGQGYQPQHF.